This T cell receptor beta chain was captured by sequencing in a study of spatial heterogeneity in lung cancer. Time point specified: sample taken at primary tumor resection. Samples were donated by 72 untreated early-stage non-small cell lung cancer patients. Unsorted samples of tumor, nontumor lung or frozen PBMC had their whole RNA sequenced. Via MiXCR, TCRdb re-called the 5' RACE reads, giving one row per CDR3 protein. The table lists about 30,000 distinct CDR3 sequences, less than 9% of them singletons, with approximately 25% in the top ten. Note on this clonotype: Its antigen is as yet unknown.

General study findings and limits: Mutation tallies in tumors tracked expanded intratumoral alpha and beta TCR counts.

The sequence derives from a male donor with early-stage non-small cell lung cancer. The sequencing used lung tumor tissue, collected at surgery.

The CDR3 DNA reads TGTGCCAGCAGCGCTCCCAGGGGGCGCTCCTACAATGAGCAGTTCTTC. Translation gives CASSAPRGRSYNEQFF. This rearrangement joins TRBV11-1 to TRBJ2-1, with 8 bases identical to TRBD1. Germline-derived CDR1 and CDR2 are SGHAT and FQDESV (reference sequence). The length of the CDR3 is 16 residues. With V trimmed by 5 bases and J by 0 bases, 6 bases remained unmatched.